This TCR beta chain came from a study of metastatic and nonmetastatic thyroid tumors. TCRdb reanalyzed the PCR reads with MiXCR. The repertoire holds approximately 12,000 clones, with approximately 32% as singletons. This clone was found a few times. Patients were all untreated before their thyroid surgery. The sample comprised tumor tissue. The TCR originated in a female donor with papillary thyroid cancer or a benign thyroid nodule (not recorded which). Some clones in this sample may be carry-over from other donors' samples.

Here the CDR3 reads CATSRQGAYYNSPLHF. As DNA, the CDR3 is TGTGCCACCAGCAGACAGGGGGCATACTATAATTCACCCCTCCACTTT. This chain connects TRBV15 to TRBJ1-6, with TRBD1 identical over 8 bases. CDR3 length equals 16 residues. CDR1 is LNHNV, CDR2 YYDKDF, per germline (reference sequence). The J segment lost 3 bases and the V segment lost 2 bases, leaving 3 bases of the junction unmatched.